This T cell receptor beta chain was identified in a study of radiotherapy plus CTLA-4 blockade in lung cancer. This clone was seen once. Sequenced by immunoSEQ multiplex PCR; TCRdb stores in-frame clones only, minus some. Here the sample spans about 83,000 clones, around 81% being singletons. Deletions cut 7 bases from V and 1 base from J, with 20 bases between. This CDR3 comprises 16 residues. The germline V gene has CDR1 SGHRS and CDR2 YFSETQ. The chain carries TRBV5-1 and TRBJ2-5; D possibly corresponds to TRBD1 (6 bases). This sequence originates from a human donor with non-small cell lung cancer who had a partial response to radiotherapy plus ipilimumab. Some clones in this sample may be carry-over from other donors' samples. The source was peripheral blood, collected from a patient treated with radiotherapy plus ipilimumab. This chain's CDR3 is CASWQTPGGSQETQYF. The CDR3 DNA reads as TGCGCCAGCTGGCAAACCCCTGGGGGCTCCCAAGAGACCCAGTACTTC.